This TCR beta chain stems from a study of blood T cell repertoires in COVID-19 (TCRdb year 2020). In the study overall: The collaborator samples originated in the United States, Italy and Spain and spanned the acute and convalescent phases of COVID-19. The material from the prospective study consisted of cDNA or gDNA derived from T cells, B-cell-depleted T cells, or PBMCs. Deeply sampled blood TCRbeta repertoires from subjects exposed to, actively infected with, or recovered from COVID-19 were included in the dataset. The repertoires were released in a freely available public database intended as a resource for research on the immune response to SARS-CoV-2. The samples were drawn from two sources: the first 160 participants of the ongoing ImmuneRACE study, and fewer than 1,500 subjects contributed by 6 global collaborators. The sample metadata nearly always contained a de-identified subject ID, COVID-19 status, age in years and sex. Where available, HLA class I and class II types were obtained from metadata supplied by the sample provider rather than from assay-based typing.

Looking up the germline V gene (reference sequence) yields CDR1 MNHEY and CDR2 SMNVEV. Relative to germline, V is 9 bases shorter and J is 2 bases shorter, with 11 bases between their ends. The CDR3 runs 13 residues from the cysteine to the phenylalanine. The CDR3 DNA has 39 bases and is translated from base 1. Whole blood was collected in K2EDTA tubes by collaborating institutions according to the institutions' own protocols. Collaborator samples were shipped for TCRbeta analysis as frozen whole blood, isolated PBMCs, or DNA extracted from either sample type. The immunoSEQ Assay, a bias-controlled multiplex PCR, was used to amplify TCRbeta CDR3 regions from genomic DNA. In the paper's pipeline: Nucleated cell counts per sample were estimated from amplification of reference gene primers within the assay. To quantify the absolute abundance of each unique TCRbeta CDR3 rearrangement, sequence reads were collapsed and filtered. For each sample, productive Simpson clonality was calculated as the square root of Simpson's diversity index across productive rearrangements. TCRdb stores this immuneACCESS table with in-frame sequences only. Part of the clones is absent; in the studies checked, under half of the shortfall reflects unresolved V genes, and no reason is known for the rest. Clone size and V and J calls were adopted from that table, with D and trimming inferred from the DNA. This sample comprises around 130,000 clones, approximately 82% of them detected only once. The top ten hold about 9.6% of the sample.

The study at large found these results: The amount of clinical and demographic metadata varied by source and participant and was provided uncurated.

This clone was seen once. Its antigen is not yet known. No quality values exist for individual bases; no much larger clone is one base distant. The source of this sequence is a man aged 35 to 55 with active or convalescent COVID-19. The chain joins TRBV27 to TRBJ1-5, and perhaps TRBD1 as D gene, on 5 matching bases. The sequencing sample was made of peripheral blood. The DNA sequence is given as TGTGCCAGAGCACGGGGGGGCAATCAGCCCCAGCATTTT. Translated, this is CARARGGNQPQHF.